The rows below give T cell receptor beta chains drawn from one sample of a study of control samples from healthy donors and cancer patients. Clones were sequenced by immunoSEQ multiplex PCR, and TCRdb holds only the in-frame ones, with some missing. This sample has 96,000 or so clones; over 90% occur once, and the top ten carry less than 10%. The sample consisted of blood. The source is a man between 18 and 29 years old in good health. Both conserved end residues are part of each CDR3. Each record gives: D gene, V gene, clone size, J gene, CDR3 DNA, CDR3 protein. A D gene is named only where the DNA matches it firmly. A clone size is listed for some rows: how often the clone was seen (once, few, many), or a class if it is expanded.

.	TRBV2	.	TRBJ1-2	TGTGCCAGCAGTCTCGGGAAAATCGGGGGGATTGATGGCTACACCTTC	CASSLGKIGGIDGYTF
.	TRBV5-5	.	TRBJ1-1	TGTGCCAGCAGCTTGGTCCCGGGGGAGAACACTGAAGCTTTCTTT	CASSLVPGENTEAFF
.	TRBV24-1	.	TRBJ2-1	TGTGCCACCAGTGATTTGGGGGGTTCCGGCGAGCAGTTCTTC	CATSDLGGSGEQFF
TRBD1	TRBV13	.	TRBJ1-2	TGTGCCAGCAGCTTACGACAGGGGGTTTTCCCCACTAACTATGGCTACACCTTC	CASSLRQGVFPTNYGYTF
.	TRBV7-9	.	TRBJ2-3	TGTGCCAGCAGCTCATTGGACCCCCCTAATGCAGATACGCAGTATTTT	CASSSLDPPNADTQYF
TRBD1	TRBV13	.	TRBJ1-5	TGTGCCAGCAGCGCGGAATCCCCGGGACAGGGGTATCAGCCCCAGCATTTT	CASSAESPGQGYQPQHF
.	TRBV12-1	.	TRBJ1-5	TGTGCCAGCAGCCCCTCGAACGCCATTAGCAATCAGCCCCAGCATTTT	CASSPSNAISNQPQHF
TRBD1	TRBV6-5	.	TRBJ1-2	TGTGCCAGCAGTTACCAGGGACAGGGGATCTATGGCTACACCTTC	CASSYQGQGIYGYTF
TRBD1	TRBV5-1	once	TRBJ2-1	TGCGCCAGCAGCGAAGGAGTAGGACAGGACTTAAATGAGCAGTTCTTC	CASSEGVGQDLNEQFF
.	TRBV28	.	TRBJ2-7	TGTGCCAGCAGTTTGGCCCTTCGGCGAGAGCAGTACTTC	CASSLALRREQYF
.	TRBV5-6	.	TRBJ2-3	TGTGCCAGCAGCTTGGGGGGCGGGACTTGGGTCCTTTTT	CASSLGGGTWVLF
.	TRBV3-1/TRBV3-2	.	TRBJ2-1	TGTGCCAGCTCGGGGGGACAGTACAATGAGCAGTTCTTC	CASSGGQYNEQFF
.	TRBV4-2	.	TRBJ2-2	TGTGCCAGCAGCCAAGATCCAACAGGGGAGCTGTTTTTT	CASSQDPTGELFF
.	TRBV9	.	TRBJ2-3	TGTGCCAGCAGCTTGGAGAGCGGTCTCACAGATACGCAGTATTTT	CASSLESGLTDTQYF
.	TRBV7-2	.	TRBJ2-2	TGTGCCAGCAGCTTAGCAGGGCGCGGGGAGCTGTTTTTT	CASSLAGRGELFF
TRBD1	TRBV27	.	TRBJ1-1	TGTGCCAGCAGGGAAGGACAGGGGTGGGTGAACACTGAAGCTTTCTTT	CASREGQGWVNTEAFF
.	TRBV19	.	TRBJ1-5	TGTGCCAGTAGACCTGAGTCATCCTTTAGCAATCAGCCCCAGCATTTT	CASRPESSFSNQPQHF
.	TRBV2	.	TRBJ1-2	TGTGCCAGCATCGAAGGGTACAGGGAGTATTGCTACACCTTC	CASIEGYREYCYTF
.	TRBV5-1	.	TRBJ1-3	TGCGCCAGCAGCAGAGGGACATCTGGAAACACCATATATTTT	CASSRGTSGNTIYF
.	TRBV6-5	.	TRBJ2-1	TGTGCCAGCACCAGAGGTTACAATGAGCAGTTCTTC	CASTRGYNEQFF
.	TRBV19	.	TRBJ2-7	TGTGCCAGTAGTATAGATGGGGGACCCTACTACGAGCAGTACTTC	CASSIDGGPYYEQYF
TRBD1	TRBV5-1	.	TRBJ1-6	TGCGCCAGCAGCTTAGAGACAGGGACCAGTTCACCCCTCCACTTT	CASSLETGTSSPLHF
TRBD1	TRBV2	.	TRBJ1-3	TGTGCCAGCAAAGGACAGGTCTCTGGAAACACCATATATTTT	CASKGQVSGNTIYF
TRBD2	TRBV11-2	.	TRBJ2-5	TGTGCCAGCAGCTTAAACCGACTTGGGGGGGGTGAGACCCAGTACTTC	CASSLNRLGGGETQYF
.	TRBV6-5	.	TRBJ1-1	TGTGCCAGCAGTTCTGAGCGTACACGGATAGGAGCTTTCTTT	CASSSERTRIGAFF
.	TRBV4-1	.	TRBJ1-1	TGCGCCAGCAGCCAAGCCCCGGGGCGACCGAGAACTGAAGCTTTCTTT	CASSQAPGRPRTEAFF
.	TRBV4-1	.	TRBJ1-5	TGCGCCAGCAGCCAAGAGTCCCAAGAAAAGAATCAGCCCCAGCATTTT	CASSQESQEKNQPQHF
TRBD2	TRBV11-1	.	TRBJ2-5	TGTGCCAGCAGCCTCCCCGGGGGACTAGCGAGGGAGACCCAGTACTTC	CASSLPGGLARETQYF
.	TRBV19	.	TRBJ1-4	TGTGCCACCCGGGACAAGAATAATGAAAAACTGTTTTTT	CATRDKNNEKLFF
.	TRBV10-3	.	TRBJ1-1	TGTGCCATCAGTGTAGGGACATCGAACACTGAAGCTTTCTTT	CAISVGTSNTEAFF
TRBD2	TRBV19	.	TRBJ2-3	TGTGCCAGTAGTGTTTCGACTAGCGGGGGACTCACAGATACGCAGTATTTT	CASSVSTSGGLTDTQYF
TRBD2	TRBV4-2	.	TRBJ2-7	TGTGCCAGCAGCCAAGAGGGACTAGCGGGTTCCTACGAGCAGTACTTC	CASSQEGLAGSYEQYF
TRBD1	TRBV30	.	TRBJ2-7	TGTGCCGCAAAACAGGGGTACGAGCAGTACTTC	CAAKQGYEQYF
TRBD1	TRBV19	.	TRBJ1-5	TGTGCCAGTAGTATAGGGCACAGGGGGCTTTTACCCCAGCATTTT	CASSIGHRGLLPQHF
.	TRBV6-5	.	TRBJ1-2	TGTGCCAGCAGTTCTGGACATGGCTATGGCTACACCTTC	CASSSGHGYGYTF
.	TRBV7-6	.	TRBJ1-5	TGTGCCAGCAGCTTAGCGGAGGGAGGGGGGAATCAGCCCCAGCATTTT	CASSLAEGGGNQPQHF
TRBD1	TRBV25-1	.	TRBJ2-2	TGTGCCAGCAGTTCCCGGACAGGGGTGGCCGGGGAGCTGTTTTTT	CASSSRTGVAGELFF
.	TRBV7-9	.	TRBJ1-5	TGTGCCAGCAGCCTCGGGGGGGGAGGCAATCAGCCCCAGCATTTT	CASSLGGGGNQPQHF
TRBD2	TRBV12-3/TRBV12-4	.	TRBJ2-3	TGTGCCAGCAGTCGGGGGGGAGATACGCAGTATTTT	CASSRGGDTQYF
.	TRBV7-8	.	TRBJ1-5	TGTGCCAGCAGCTTGGCAGGCAGTCAGCCCCAGCATTTT	CASSLAGSQPQHF